This T cell receptor (beta chain) came from a study of TIL therapy for anti-PD-1-resistant metastatic lung cancer. Overall study: Tumors had a median PD-L1 proportion score of 6%.

Time point noted: pre-treatment sample, taken before nivolumab and TIL therapy. Pleural nodules or supraclavicular lymph nodes made up most of the excised metastases sampled. Germline CDR1 reads KGHSH; CDR2 reads LQKENI. V lost 3 bases to trimming and J lost 2 bases, with 14 bases between them. The CDR3 contains 16 residues. This was the immunoSEQ v3 assay. Each library reached about 2 million read pairs, or roughly 4.5-6.5 million at deep level. Some clones are missing from TCRdb's copy, which holds only in-frame ones; the method was immunoSEQ multiplex PCR. The table records 95,000 or so clones, 65% of them present only once.

The specimen comprised tumor tissue, sampled at baseline. The receptor's source is a person aged 25 to 80 with non-small cell lung cancer. This chain connects TRBV18 to TRBJ2-1; D may be TRBD2 (5 bases). CDR3 sequence: CASSPTNGRAYNEQFF. The CDR3, as DNA: TGTGCCAGCTCACCTACTAATGGGAGAGCCTACAATGAGCAGTTCTTC.